The next 4 T cell receptor beta chains were all read from a single sample in a study of Graves' ophthalmopathy and Graves' hyperthyroidism. Amplification targeted the TCR beta CDR3 regions, with RNA transcripts as the source material. First-round RT-PCR used HTBI primers; second-round multiplex PCR followed. Using its own MiXCR run on the multiplex PCR reads, TCRdb lists one record per CDR3 protein. The table shows 400,000 or so distinct CDR3 sequences, with approximately 18% occurring only once. Source material: peripheral blood. The receptors come from an adult woman with stable Graves' hyperthyroidism.

This clonotype was seen ten or more times. The chain links TRBV5-1 to TRBJ1-1, with 9 positions matching TRBD1. J gave up 3 bases and V 3 bases, and 15 bases lay outside the gene matches. Germline loops: CDR1 SGHRS, CDR2 YFSETQ. This CDR3 is 18 amino acids long. CDR3 protein: CASSWIGTGTFGDTEAFF. CDR3 DNA sequence: TGCGCCAGCAGCTGGATCGGGACAGGGACTTTCGGGGACACTGAAGCTTTCTTT.

This clonotype was recorded at least ten times. The chain joins TRBV28 to TRBJ2-5, with TRBD2 as a possible D gene (6 bases). CDR3 length equals 16 residues. Trimming took 5 bases from V and 3 from J, leaving 19 bases between them. Germline assignment: CDR1 MDHEN and CDR2 SYDVKM. CDR3 bases: TGTGCCAGCAGTCCAAGTCTTGGGACTGGGGAAGAGACCCAGTACTTC. This translates into CASSPSLGTGEETQYF. Filled out from reference TRBV28 and TRBJ2-5, the complete variable domain reads DVKVTQSSRYLVKRTGEKVFLECVQDMDHENMFWYRQDPGLGLRLIYFSYDVKMKEKGDIPEGYSVSREKKERFSLILESASTNQTSMYLCASSPSLGTGEETQYFGPGTRLLVL.

This clonotype was seen at least ten times. The J gene is TRBJ2-2, the V gene TRBV12-3 or TRBV12-4; 13 nucleotides line up with TRBD2. The CDR3 runs 19 residues. Trimming cost V 3 bases and J 8 bases; bases outside gene matches: 15. The CDR3 protein is CASSFVAGLAGRNRGELFF. Here the CDR3 DNA reads TGTGCCAGCAGTTTTGTCGCGGGACTAGCGGGGAGAAACAGAGGGGAGCTGTTTTTT.

There are many counts of this clonotype. This rearrangement joins TRBV28 to TRBJ2-7; 8 positions match TRBD2. The CDR3 length is 15 residues. Trimming cost V 5 bases and J 3 bases; bases outside gene matches: 9. Germline loops: CDR1 MDHEN, CDR2 SYDVKM. As DNA, the CDR3 is TGTGCCAGCAGTACCCTCGTAGCGGGATACTACGAGCAGTACTTC. This codes for CASSTLVAGYYEQYF.